A single sample is the source of the 11 T cell receptor beta chains below, sequenced in a study of cytomegalovirus exposure and HLA in healthy donors. The assay was immunoSEQ multiplex PCR, and TCRdb's table has in-frame clones only and misses some. The sample yields about 160,000 clones, 86% seen once. Sequences were obtained from PBMCs. The receptors were gathered from a woman aged 18-29 years in good health and CMV-seronegative.

This chain joins TRBV29-1 and TRBJ2-2; TRBD2 matches at 10 bases. This CDR3 is 14 amino acids long. The germline CDR1 and CDR2 sequences are SQVTM and ANQGSEA. The V gene end was trimmed by 7 bases and the J gene end by 5 bases; junction bases not matched to a gene: 7. The CDR3 sequence: CSAHIAGGTGELFF. The CDR3, as DNA: TGCAGCGCACATATAGCGGGGGGTACCGGGGAGCTGTTTTTT.

The V call is TRBV12-2, the J call TRBJ2-1; no check of the table's D call, TRBD2, against the DNA was made. TRBV12-2 is annotated as a pseudogene. The CDR3 spans 13 residues. CDR3: CASRSGGHNEQFF. For the CDR3, the DNA is TGTGCAAGTCGCTCGGGGGGGCACAATGAGCAGTTCTTC.

The V and J genes are TRBV6-1 and TRBJ2-3, with 7 bases fitting TRBD2. CDR3 size: 17 residues. The V and J ends lost 3 bases and 0 bases, in that order; junction bases with no gene match: 9. From germline, CDR1 is MNHNS and CDR2 SASEGT. The CDR3 DNA sequence: TGTGCCAGCAGTGACACCGGAAGCGGGACTAGCACAGATACGCAGTATTTT. This sequence encodes CASSDTGSGTSTDTQYF.

The chain combines TRBV19 with TRBJ2-7, with 7 bases that match TRBD1. The V and J ends lost 3 bases and 7 bases, in that order; junction bases with no gene match: 6. Per germline, CDR1 LNHDA and CDR2 SQIVND (reference sequence). The CDR3 runs to 13 residues. The CDR3 DNA is TGTGCCAGTAGTATGGGACAGAGACTTGAGCAGTACTTC. Translation gives CASSMGQRLEQYF.

The chain links TRBV4-1 to TRBJ1-5; 8 positions match TRBD1. The trim removed 3 bases at V and 6 bases at J, leaving 4 bases unmatched. The CDR3 has 14 amino acids. Germline-derived CDR1 and CDR2 are MGHRA and YSYEKL. This chain's CDR3 is CASSQTGEGQPQHF. The DNA of the CDR3 is TGCGCCAGCAGCCAGACAGGGGAGGGTCAGCCCCAGCATTTT.

This clone was found once. The gene calls are TRBV5-6 and TRBJ2-1; 7 nucleotides agree with TRBD1. The junction had 7 bases not matched to a gene; V was cut back by 2 bases and J by 8 bases. Germline CDR1 and CDR2: SGHDT and YYEEEE. The CDR3 extends over 14 amino acids. The CDR3 sequence: CASSLGQVADEQFF. The CDR3 nucleotides are TGTGCCAGCAGCTTAGGACAGGTCGCCGATGAGCAGTTCTTC.

In its sample, this clone was seen a few times. The chain joins TRBV11-3 to TRBJ2-1, with D tentatively TRBD1 (5 bases). The CDR3 runs to 13 residues. The V end lost 3 bases, the J end lost 7 bases, and 10 bases lay between the germline ends. Germline lookup yields CDR1 SGHNT and CDR2 YENEEA. The CDR3 spells CASSLGRNNEQFF. As DNA, the CDR3 is TGTGCCAGCAGCTTGGGGCGGAATAATGAGCAGTTCTTC.

The V and J genes are TRBV4-3 and TRBJ2-7, with D uncertain. Trimming shortened V by 1 base and J by 3 bases, and 10 bases separated the two germline ends. The germline V gene encodes CDR1 LGHNA and CDR2 YSLEER. The CDR3 has 14 amino acids. The CDR3, as DNA: TGCGCCAGCAGCCAAGCTGTAGCTTACTACGAGCAGTACTTC. Translation: CASSQAVAYYEQYF.

The J gene is TRBJ1-3, the V gene TRBV25-1; a possible D gene is TRBD1 (6 bases). The V and J ends lost 5 bases and 4 bases respectively, with 15 bases between them. The germline CDR1 and CDR2 sequences are MGHDK and SYGVNS. The CDR3 runs 15 residues. CDR3 loop: CASSNREKPGNTIYF. CDR3 nucleotide sequence: TGTGCCAGCAGTAACAGGGAAAAACCCGGAAACACCATATATTTT. Full variable domain (outside the CDR3, taken from reference TRBV25-1 and TRBJ1-3): EADIYQTPRYLVIGTGKKITLECSQTMGHDKMYWYQQDPGMELHLIHYSYGVNSTEKGDLSSESTVSRIRTEHFPLTLESARPSHTSQYLCASSNREKPGNTIYFGEGSWLTVV.

The J gene is TRBJ2-1, the V gene TRBV7-2; the D gene is possibly TRBD1 (6 bases). Germline V gives CDR1 SGHTA, CDR2 FQGNSA. This CDR3 has 15 amino acids. The V end lost 1 base, the J end lost 4 bases, and 11 bases lay between the germline ends. Here the CDR3 reads CASSLEGGAYNEQFF. CDR3 coding DNA: TGTGCCAGCAGCTTAGAAGGGGGTGCTTACAATGAGCAGTTCTTC.

CDR3 residues: CATSSSTRLNTEAFF. The CDR3 DNA reads TGTGCCACCAGCTCGTCGACTCGGCTGAACACTGAAGCTTTCTTT. V is TRBV15 and J is TRBJ1-1; D is undetermined. The V gene's germline CDR1 is LNHNV and CDR2 YYDKDF (reference sequence). Trimming removed 5 bases from V and 0 bases from J, with 13 bases in between. This CDR3 is built from 15 residues.